Below are 11 T cell receptor beta chains sequenced from a single sample in a study of blood T cells in healthy people across ages. Combining a sample-barcoded 5' primer with a J-beta primer mix, a second PCR ran for about 7 to 11 cycles. TCRdb redid the calling of the 5' RACE reads with MiXCR, one entry per CDR3 protein. Among 800,000 or so distinct CDR3 sequences listed, 62% were seen once. The specimen sequenced was blood. These receptors all stem from a man aged 25 to 45 in good health.

The CDR3 is CASNRGLAGVQGVRTKEQFF. The CDR3 bases are TGTGCCAGCAACCGCGGACTAGCGGGGGTTCAAGGCGTTAGAACCAAGGAGCAGTTCTTC. V is TRBV7-2 and J is TRBJ2-1; 13 positions agree with TRBD2. J was trimmed by 10 bases and V by 7 bases; bases with no gene match: 25. The CDR3 spans 20 residues. CDR1 is SGHTA and CDR2 is FQGNSA in the germline V gene.

This clonotype was seen a handful of times. The V gene is TRBV7-9, the J gene TRBJ2-1, with D perhaps TRBD1 (5 bases). The V end lost 3 bases, the J end lost 0 bases, and 9 bases lay between the germline ends. Germline V lookup: CDR1 SEHNR, CDR2 FQNEAQ (reference sequence). The CDR3 has 15 amino acids. The CDR3 reads CASSFQGGSYNEQFF. The DNA for the CDR3 is TGTGCCAGCAGCTTTCAGGGCGGCTCCTACAATGAGCAGTTCTTC.

The CDR3 reads CASRGLDYGYTF. For the CDR3, the DNA is TGTGCCAGCAGGGGTTTGGACTATGGCTACACCTTC. The chain combines TRBV6-2 or TRBV6-3 with TRBJ1-2; D not certain. The CDR3 loop spans 12 amino acids. Germline CDR1 reads MNHEY; CDR2 reads SVGEGT. Trimming removed 6 bases from V and 3 bases from J, with 8 bases in between.

The chain recombines TRBV7-2 with TRBJ2-5, with TRBD1 matching 7 bases. Germline CDR1 reads SGHTA; CDR2 reads FQGNSA. J lost 3 bases, V lost 2 bases, and 12 bases had no gene match. The CDR3 has 17 amino acids. CDR3 in amino acids: CASSLSSARGNEETQYF. In nucleotides, the CDR3 is TGTGCCAGCAGCTTATCGTCGGCCAGGGGGAACGAAGAGACCCAGTACTTC.

The sample holds one count of this clonotype. This chain joins TRBV28 and TRBJ1-4, with a possible D match to TRBD1 (5 bases). CDR1 and CDR2 from the germline V gene are MDHEN and SYDVKM. The CDR3 sequence is 15 residues long. V dropped 6 bases and J dropped 5 bases, with 16 bases sitting between them. As DNA, the CDR3 is TGTGCCAGCAGATTCCCGGGACTTTGGAATGAAAAACTGTTTTTT. Protein: CASRFPGLWNEKLFF.

This clonotype is a singleton in its sample. The V and J genes are TRBV20-1 and TRBJ2-7; TRBD2 might be the D (5 bases). Matching the DNA end better, TRBJ2-5 makes the J call doubtful. The CDR3 covers 14 residues. Germline V gene data show CDR1 as DFQATT and CDR2 as SNEGSKA (reference sequence). Here the CDR3 DNA reads TGCAGTGCCTCAGCGAGGGAGCTGGGGGAGACCCAGTACTTC. Its translation: CSASARELGETQYF.

The chain recombines TRBV5-6 with TRBJ2-3; D is unresolved. V shed 1 base and J shed 1 base, with 16 bases lying between them. CDR1 and CDR2 (germline): SGHDT, YYEEEE. The CDR3 length is 17 residues. The CDR3 protein is CASSLKRLAKGTDTQYF. The CDR3 DNA reads as TGTGCCAGCAGCTTGAAAAGGCTGGCTAAGGGCACAGATACGCAGTATTTT.

The chain has TRBV6-6 and TRBJ1-1, with TRBD1 matching over 7 bases. Unmatched junction bases numbered 7, after V lost 6 bases and J lost 12 bases. The CDR3 runs 11 residues. Germline V gives CDR1 MNHNY, CDR2 SVGAGI (reference sequence). The CDR3 loop reads CASSIDREPFF. The CDR3 DNA sequence: TGTGCCAGCAGCATTGACAGGGAACCTTTCTTT.

The gene calls are TRBV12-5 and TRBJ2-1; D is undetermined. CDR3 length: 14 amino acids. Germline V gene data show CDR1 as LGHNT and CDR2 as FRNRAP. V lost 1 base and J 7 bases, leaving 11 bases between the germline ends. The CDR3 loop reads CASGLEINENEQFF. The CDR3 coding sequence is TGTGCTAGTGGTTTGGAGATTAATGAGAATGAGCAGTTCTTC.

This clonotype was observed a few times. The chain is built from TRBV2 and TRBJ2-7; D not resolved. This CDR3 region has 11 residues. Germline V gene lookup returns CDR1 SNHLY and CDR2 FYNNEI. Trimming removed 11 bases at V and 3 bases at J, with 11 bases between. CDR3 sequence: CASEGHYEQYF. Here the CDR3 DNA reads TGTGCCTCCGAAGGTCACTACGAGCAGTACTTC. Full variable domain (missing parts from reference TRBV2 and TRBJ2-7): EPEVTQTPSHQVTQMGQEVILRCVPISNHLYFYWYRQILGQKVEFLVSFYNNEISEKSEIFDDQFSVERPDGSNFTLKIRSTKLEDSAMYFCASEGHYEQYFGPGTRLTVT.

The chain is built from TRBV7-9 and TRBJ2-7, with 8 bases aligning to TRBD1. In germline, CDR1 is SEHNR, CDR2 FQNEAQ (reference sequence). V was pared by 6 bases and J by 7 bases, with 11 bases of the junction left unmatched. The CDR3 runs 14 residues. In DNA form, the CDR3 reads TGTGCCAGCAGTTCCTCAGGGGGCAAGCGGGAGCAGTACTTC. Translation gives CASSSSGGKREQYF.